These 23 T cell receptor beta chains share one sample of origin, sequenced in a study of T cells expressing NK-cell markers. Reprocessing the 5' RACE reads, TCRdb reports a single entry for every CDR3 protein and omits DNA. This sample contains roughly 180,000 distinct CDR3 sequences. Material for sequencing was blood T cells: a sorted CD56 or NKG2C T cell subset, CD4+ or CD8+ T cells, or bulk PBMC T cells (not recorded which). Source of these receptors: a woman aged 18 to 75 in good health.

This sequence joins TRBV7-9 and TRBJ1-1. The CDR3 has 13 amino acids. Germline CDR1 SEHNR, CDR2 FQNEAQ (reference sequence). CDR3 in amino acids: CASSFKRNTEAFF.

This sequence joins TRBV20-1 and TRBJ2-1; TCRdb's D call, TRBD2, is unchecked because there is no DNA. Germline lookup yields CDR1 DFQATT and CDR2 SNEGSKA (reference sequence). The CDR3 runs 14 residues. CDR3 sequence: CSATRGALSHEQFF.

The chain is built from TRBV7-2 and TRBJ1-1. The germline V gene has CDR1 SGHTA and CDR2 FQGNSA. The CDR3 has 14 amino acids. The CDR3 reads CASSLARGGTEAFF.

The gene calls are TRBV24-1 and TRBJ2-3; TCRdb lists TRBD1, though no DNA is available to test this call. The CDR3 totals 16 residues. Germline V lookup: CDR1 KGHDR, CDR2 SFDVKD. The CDR3 spells CATSDPGTGGADTQYF.

The V call is TRBV20-1, the J call TRBJ2-2. CDR3 length: 14 amino acids. CDR1 and CDR2 (germline): DFQATT, SNEGSKA (reference sequence). CDR3 region: CSARDGRYTGELFF.

V and J are TRBV20-1 and TRBJ2-7; the TRBD2 assignment by TCRdb is unverifiable without DNA. This CDR3 spans 15 amino acids. The germline V gene has CDR1 DFQATT and CDR2 SNEGSKA (reference sequence). The CDR3 sequence: CSARLVGRSSYEQYF.

The chain couples TRBV4-1 to TRBJ2-7; TCRdb calls TRBD1, which cannot be checked without DNA. From germline, CDR1 is MGHRA and CDR2 YSYEKL. The CDR3 loop spans 15 amino acids. CDR3 amino acids: CASSQGGTGGYEQYF.

The chain couples TRBV12-3 or TRBV12-4 to TRBJ1-2; TCRdb reports TRBD1, a call that lacks DNA to check it against. CDR3 length: 13 amino acids. CDR3 in amino acids: CASTPQQNYGYTF.

V gene TRBV18 combines with J gene TRBJ1-1; TCRdb indicates TRBD1, and absent DNA this call remains unverified. This CDR3 is 18 amino acids long. The germline gives CDR1 KGHSH, CDR2 LQKENI. The CDR3 region is CASSPRAAGNLMNTEAFF. The whole variable domain, remainder taken from reference TRBV18 and TRBJ1-1, is NAGVMQNPRHLVRRRGQEARLRCSPMKGHSHVYWYRQLPEEGLKFMVYLQKENIIDESGMPKERFSAEFPKEGPSILRIQQVVRGDSAAYFCASSPRAAGNLMNTEAFFGQGTRLTVV.

The genes are TRBV6-5 and TRBJ2-7. This CDR3 spans 15 amino acids. Germline V gene sequence: CDR1 MNHEY, CDR2 SVGAGI. CDR3: CASSYSGSVVYEQYF.

CDR3 region: CASSPTGGSEKLFF. The rearrangement joins TRBV7-2 to TRBJ1-4; the TCRdb call, TRBD1, lacks DNA for checking. The germline gives CDR1 SGHTA, CDR2 FQGNSA. This CDR3 contains 14 residues.

This CDR3 reads CSARGGARSVHGYTF. The chain combines TRBV20-1 with TRBJ1-2; TCRdb reports TRBD1, a call that lacks DNA to check it against. The CDR3 contains 15 residues. The germline gives CDR1 DFQATT, CDR2 SNEGSKA (reference sequence).

J is TRBJ2-3 and V is TRBV5-1; the D call of TRBD1 rests on TCRdb alone, since no DNA is present to check it. The V gene's germline CDR1 is SGHRS and CDR2 YFSETQ. The CDR3 consists of 14 residues. The CDR3 reads CASSPWDRKDTQYF.

The J gene is TRBJ2-1, the V gene TRBV20-1; TCRdb's assignment of TRBD2 cannot be checked, as there is no DNA. This CDR3 is built from 14 residues. Germline CDR1 is DFQATT and CDR2 is SNEGSKA (reference sequence). CDR3 region: CSARELALYNEQFF.

The chain joins TRBV10-3 to TRBJ2-3. In germline, CDR1 is ENHRY, CDR2 SYGVKD. CDR3 size: 14 residues. This CDR3 is CAISNMAGTDTQYF.

The chain links TRBV7-8 to TRBJ2-7; the D gene TCRdb calls, TRBD2, cannot be checked with no DNA. Germline V gene lookup returns CDR1 SGHVS and CDR2 FQNEAQ. CDR3 size: 16 residues. CDR3 amino acids: CASSLEGRAVGYEQYF. The whole variable domain, remainder taken from reference TRBV7-8 and TRBJ2-7, is GAGVSQSPRYKVAKRGQDVALRCDPISGHVSLFWYQQALGQGPEFLTYFQNEAQLDKSGLPSDRFFAERPEGSVSTLKIQRTQQEDSAVYLCASSLEGRAVGYEQYFGPGTRLTVT.

The rearrangement uses TRBV2 and TRBJ1-1; TCRdb gives TRBD1 as the D gene, but with no DNA this cannot be confirmed. The CDR3 covers 12 residues. Germline lookup yields CDR1 SNHLY and CDR2 FYNNEI. The CDR3 loop reads CASSDRGAEAFF.

V usage is TRBV3-1 and J usage is TRBJ2-2; TCRdb names TRBD2, which stays unverified in the absence of DNA. CDR3 length equals 16 residues. CDR1 is LGHDT and CDR2 is YNNKEL in the germline V gene (reference sequence). The CDR3 loop is CASSPTSGGSTGELFF.

V and J are TRBV29-1 and TRBJ1-1; the TCRdb D gene call, TRBD1, has no DNA to confirm it. In germline, CDR1 is SQVTM, CDR2 ANQGSEA. The CDR3 covers 13 residues. The CDR3 sequence: CSVARDRRTEAFF.

The chain employs TRBV20-1 and TRBJ1-6. This CDR3 is built from 13 residues. Germline lookup yields CDR1 DFQATT and CDR2 SNEGSKA (reference sequence). The CDR3 sequence: CSARPGVGSPLHF.

CDR3 residues: CASSPLGVGSGGPSSYNEQFF. V is TRBV5-1 and J is TRBJ2-1; with no DNA, the TCRdb D assignment of TRBD2 cannot be verified. This CDR3 is 21 amino acids long. From germline, CDR1 is SGHRS and CDR2 YFSETQ. The variable domain in full, completed from reference TRBV5-1 and TRBJ2-1, reads KAGVTQTPRYLIKTRGQQVTLSCSPISGHRSVSWYQQTPGQGLQFLFEYFSETQRNKGNFPGRFSGRQFSNSRSEMNVSTLELGDSALYLCASSPLGVGSGGPSSYNEQFFGPGTRLTVL.

The rearrangement uses TRBV4-2 and TRBJ2-2. From germline, CDR1 is LGHNA and CDR2 YNFKEQ. The CDR3 totals 14 residues. The CDR3 protein is CASSQDTYTGELFF.

The chain uses TRBV2 and TRBJ2-6; TCRdb designates TRBD1, a call that cannot be tested without DNA. Germline V gene sequence: CDR1 SNHLY, CDR2 FYNNEI. CDR3 length: 14 amino acids. This CDR3 is CASGDRDGANVLTF.